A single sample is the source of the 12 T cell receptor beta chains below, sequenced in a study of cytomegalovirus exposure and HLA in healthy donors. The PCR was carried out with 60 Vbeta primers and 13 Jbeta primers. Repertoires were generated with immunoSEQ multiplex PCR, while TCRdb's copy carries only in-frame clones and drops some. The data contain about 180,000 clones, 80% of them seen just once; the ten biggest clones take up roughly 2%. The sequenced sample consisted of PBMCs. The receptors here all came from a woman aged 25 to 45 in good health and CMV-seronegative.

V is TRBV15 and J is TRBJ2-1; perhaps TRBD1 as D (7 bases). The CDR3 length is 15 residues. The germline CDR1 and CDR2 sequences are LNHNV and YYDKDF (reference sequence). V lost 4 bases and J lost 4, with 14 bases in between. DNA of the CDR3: TGTGCCACCAGCACCGGAGGGACAGAATACAATGAGCAGTTCTTC. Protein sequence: CATSTGGTEYNEQFF.

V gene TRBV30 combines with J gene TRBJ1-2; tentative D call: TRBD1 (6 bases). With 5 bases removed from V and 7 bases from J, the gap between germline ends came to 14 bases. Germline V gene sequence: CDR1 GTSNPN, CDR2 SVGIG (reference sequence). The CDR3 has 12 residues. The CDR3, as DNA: TGTGCCTGGGCAGGACAGTATTCTGGCTACACCTTC. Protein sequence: CAWAGQYSGYTF.

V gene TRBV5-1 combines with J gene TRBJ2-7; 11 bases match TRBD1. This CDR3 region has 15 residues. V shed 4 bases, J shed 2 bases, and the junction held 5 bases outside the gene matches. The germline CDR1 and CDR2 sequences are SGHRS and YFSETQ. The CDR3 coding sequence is TGCGCCAGCAGCCCCCGGACAGGGGGCACCTACGAGCAGTACTTC. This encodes CASSPRTGGTYEQYF.

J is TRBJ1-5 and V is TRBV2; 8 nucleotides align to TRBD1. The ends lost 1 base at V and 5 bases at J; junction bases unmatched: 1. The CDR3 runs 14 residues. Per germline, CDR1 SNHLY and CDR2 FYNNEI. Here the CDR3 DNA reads TGTGCCAGCAGTGAAGGGGACAGGTATCAGCCCCAGCATTTT. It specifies CASSEGDRYQPQHF.

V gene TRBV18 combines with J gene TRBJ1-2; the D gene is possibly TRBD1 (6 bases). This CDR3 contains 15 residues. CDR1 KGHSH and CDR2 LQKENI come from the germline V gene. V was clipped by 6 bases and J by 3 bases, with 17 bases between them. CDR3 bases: TGTGCCAGCTCCCATGGGACATCAATTGACTATGGCTACACCTTC. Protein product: CASSHGTSIDYGYTF.

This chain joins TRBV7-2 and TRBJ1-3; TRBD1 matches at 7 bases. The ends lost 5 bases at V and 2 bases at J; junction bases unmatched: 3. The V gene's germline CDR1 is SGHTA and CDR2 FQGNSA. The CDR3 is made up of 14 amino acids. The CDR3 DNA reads TGTGCCAGCAGCCGACAGGGTACTGGAAACACCATATATTTT. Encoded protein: CASSRQGTGNTIYF. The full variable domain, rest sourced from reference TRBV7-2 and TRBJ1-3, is GAGVSQSPSNKVTEKGKDVELRCDPISGHTALYWYRQSLGQGLEFLIYFQGNSAPDKSGLPSDRFSAERTGGSVSTLTIQRTQQEDSAVYLCASSRQGTGNTIYFGEGSWLTVV.

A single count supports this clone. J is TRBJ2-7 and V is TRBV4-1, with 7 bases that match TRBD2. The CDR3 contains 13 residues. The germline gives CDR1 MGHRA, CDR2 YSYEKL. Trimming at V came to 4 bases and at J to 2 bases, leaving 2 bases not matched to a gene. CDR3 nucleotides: TGCGCCAGCAGCCCTGGGACTACCTACGAGCAGTACTTC. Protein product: CASSPGTTYEQYF.

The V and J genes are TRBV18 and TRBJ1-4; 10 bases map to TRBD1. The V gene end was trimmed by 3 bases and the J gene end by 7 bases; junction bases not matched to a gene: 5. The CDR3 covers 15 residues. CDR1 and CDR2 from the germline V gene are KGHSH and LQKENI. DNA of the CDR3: TGTGCCAGCTCACCTGTCCGGGACAGGGGTGAAAAACTGTTTTTT. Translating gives CASSPVRDRGEKLFF.

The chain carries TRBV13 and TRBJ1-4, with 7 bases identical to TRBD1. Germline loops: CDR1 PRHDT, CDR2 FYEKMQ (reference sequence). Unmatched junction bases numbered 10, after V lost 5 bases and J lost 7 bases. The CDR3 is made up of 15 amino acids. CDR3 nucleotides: TGTGCCAGCAGCCTATCTACAGGGGCAGGTGAAAAACTGTTTTTT. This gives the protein CASSLSTGAGEKLFF.

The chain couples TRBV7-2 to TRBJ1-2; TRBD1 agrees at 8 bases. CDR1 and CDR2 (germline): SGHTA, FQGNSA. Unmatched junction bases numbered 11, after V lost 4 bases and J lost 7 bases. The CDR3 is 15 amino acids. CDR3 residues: CASSSRETGVRGYTF. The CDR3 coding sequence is TGTGCCAGCAGCTCCCGAGAGACAGGGGTGCGTGGCTACACCTTC.

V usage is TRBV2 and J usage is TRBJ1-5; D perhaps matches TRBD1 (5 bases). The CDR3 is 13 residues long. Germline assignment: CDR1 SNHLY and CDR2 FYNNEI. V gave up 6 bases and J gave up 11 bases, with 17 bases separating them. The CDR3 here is CASRQGVLNTQHF. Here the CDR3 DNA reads TGTGCCAGCAGGCAGGGCGTTCTCAATACCCAGCATTTT. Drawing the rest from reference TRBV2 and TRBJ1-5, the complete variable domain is EPEVTQTPSHQVTQMGQEVILRCVPISNHLYFYWYRQILGQKVEFLVSFYNNEISEKSEIFDDQFSVERPDGSNFTLKIRSTKLEDSAMYFCASRQGVLNTQHFGDGTRLSIL.

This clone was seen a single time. CDR3 sequence (DNA): TGTGCCAGCAGCGTAGTAGGGACAGAGGGCTCTGGAAACACCATATATTTT. Translation: CASSVVGTEGSGNTIYF. This rearrangement joins TRBV9 to TRBJ1-3; TRBD1 aligns across 7 bases. CDR1 is SGDLS, CDR2 YYNGEE, per germline. Trimming at V came to 0 bases and at J to 0 bases, leaving 6 bases not matched to a gene. The CDR3 has 17 residues.